This note documents a single TCR beta chain sequence. There are 15 residues in the CDR3. CDR1 and CDR2 from the germline V gene are SGHVS and FQNEAQ. Trimming took 3 bases from V and 1 from J, leaving 10 bases between them. These data originate in a study of shared clonotypes between healthy human individuals. Per the original methods: Filtering differed for immunoSEQ, which gave only junction sequences without quality scores. Method: immunoSEQ multiplex PCR; TCRdb's copy keeps in-frame clones and lacks some. V and J calls and clone size are as listed in that table; D and trimming were resolved from the DNA. The top ten hold roughly an eighth of the sample, which has about half a million clones, 70% to 80% seen once.

The source of this sequence is a woman between 40 and 50 years old in good health. Some clones in this sample may be carry-over from other donors' samples. The V gene is TRBV7-8, the J gene TRBJ1-3, with D unclear. The specimen sequenced was PBMCs. The CDR3: CASSFNRESGNTIYF. Written as DNA, the CDR3 is TGTGCCAGCAGCTTTAACCGGGAATCTGGAAACACCATATATTTT.